This T cell receptor (beta chain) was identified during a study of shared clonotypes between healthy human individuals. Overall study findings and caveats: Tissues were not sampled, only blood, and their repertoires likely differ. A handful of donors shared approximately 5% of their naive CD4 clonotypes.

Germline loops: CDR1 SGHAT, CDR2 FQNNGV. CDR3 size: 14 residues. V dropped 0 bases and J dropped 4 bases, with 9 bases sitting between them. All donors were Caucasian adults living in Nashville, Tennessee. Over several immunoSEQ plates, each subset's genomic DNA was distributed in even portions. Generated by immunoSEQ multiplex PCR, the TCRdb table keeps only in-frame clones and is missing some. The table has around 320,000 clones, around 86% seen once; the top ten hold 15% to 20%. Points on this clone: Its target is unknown.

The material sequenced was memory CD8+ T cells sorted from blood. Subset noted: CD45RO+ cells pooled with CCR7-negative TemRA cells. The clonotype comes from a young man in good health. The rearrangement uses TRBV11-2 and TRBJ2-5, with D perhaps matching TRBD2 (5 bases). The DNA for the CDR3 is TGTGCCAGCAGCTTAGATCTTGCGGGAGAGACCCAGTACTTC. Amino acids: CASSLDLAGETQYF.